The source of this T cell receptor beta chain is a study of shared clonotypes between healthy human individuals. Study observations and caveats: Clonotype sharing across several donors was observed for about 5.2% of naive CD4 clonotypes.

This table comes from immunoSEQ multiplex PCR, and its TCRdb copy is limited to in-frame clones, with some not included. The table includes about 1 million clones, 65% to 80% detected once. The V and J ends lost 2 bases and 3 bases respectively, with 14 bases between them. Germline CDR1 GTSNPN, CDR2 SVGIG (reference sequence). This CDR3 spans 14 amino acids. This clone has only one observation. Its target is unknown. Source material: memory CD4+ T cells sorted from blood. The subset is: CD45RA-negative fraction. This receptor was obtained from a man younger than 35 in good health. The rearrangement joins TRBV30 to TRBJ2-7, with D possibly matching TRBD1 (6 bases). The CDR3 bases are TGTGCCTGGAGTCCCGGGACATACCACTACGAGCAGTACTTC. Translation: CAWSPGTYHYEQYF. Together with reference TRBV30 and TRBJ2-7, the CDR3 gives the full variable domain: SQTIHQWPATLVQPVGSPLSLECTVEGTSNPNLYWYRQAAGRGLQLLFYSVGIGQISSEVPQNLSASRPQDRQFILSSKKLLLSDSGFYLCAWSPGTYHYEQYFGPGTRLTVT.